This record covers a single T cell receptor beta chain. There are 13 residues in the CDR3. Per the germline V gene, CDR1 is DFQATT and CDR2 is SNEGSKA (reference sequence). V gave up 6 bases and J gave up 4 bases; unmatched junction bases: 9. This entry is derived from a study of T-cell reconstitution after alpha-beta-depleted transplantation in children. Using unique molecular identifiers, the investigators prepared the TCRbeta library. MiXCR was run by TCRdb on the PCR reads, yielding one entry per CDR3 protein. The profile shows roughly 400,000 distinct CDR3 sequences, about 20% of them singletons.

This sequence originates from a human donor who donated a stem cell graft to a child with acute myeloid leukemia. The chain joins TRBV20-1 to TRBJ2-7; TRBD2 matches at 7 bases. The sample here was PBMCs from the stem cell graft donor, taken from the stem cell graft. The CDR3 nucleotides are TGCAGTGCCTCGGGGAGGGAAGGATACGAGCAGTACTTC. This gives the protein CSASGREGYEQYF.